This T cell receptor (beta chain) originates from a study of tumor T cells in aggressive B-cell lymphoma. Data came from immunoSEQ multiplex PCR; TCRdb stores just in-frame clones and leaves some out. Here the sample spans some 10,000 clones, roughly 85% being singletons. Per the germline V gene, CDR1 is SGHNT and CDR2 is YENEEA. With V trimmed by 0 bases and J by 5 bases, 12 bases remained unmatched. The CDR3 covers 17 residues. J is TRBJ2-5 and V is TRBV11-3; 7 positions agree with TRBD2. This TCR was sampled from an adult with diffuse large B cell lymphoma. Source material: tumor tissue. CDR3: CASSLDRRGSGWETQYF. Here the CDR3 DNA reads TGTGCCAGCAGCTTAGATCGGCGGGGGTCAGGGTGGGAGACCCAGTACTTC.